The 19 T cell receptor beta chains below come from one sample, sequenced in a study of neurological immune-mediated disorders. TCRdb itself ran the 5' RACE reads through MiXCR, one entry per CDR3 protein. The top ten hold around a tenth of the sample, which has about 59,000 distinct CDR3 sequences, roughly 13% seen once. Material: PBMCs. The receptors stem from a woman between 55 and 75 years old with HTLV-1-associated myelopathy (HAM/TSP).

Remarks on this clonotype: At one of its ends the junction is not consistent with the germline gene, which may arise from a read error. The V and J genes are TRBV20-1 and TRBJ2-7, with D possibly being TRBD1 (6 bases). This CDR3 is 13 amino acids long. Germline assignment: CDR1 DFQATT and CDR2 SNEGSKA (reference sequence). As DNA, the CDR3 is TGCAGTGCTAGGAGGACAGCCTGGAGAGAGCAGTATTTC. As protein: CSARRTAWREQYF.

This clonotype was seen many times. This rearrangement joins TRBV29-1 to TRBJ2-3, with 7 nucleotides matching TRBD2. Germline V lookup: CDR1 SQVTM, CDR2 ANQGSEA. This CDR3 contains 18 residues. V shed 7 bases and J 0 bases; nucleotides not matched to a gene: 19. The CDR3 DNA sequence: TGCAGCGCGAAACTCGGGAGCGGGGCGTATACCAGCACAGATACGCAGTATTTT. Encoded protein: CSAKLGSGAYTSTDTQYF.

This clonotype was seen ten or more times. This chain uses TRBV2 with TRBJ2-5; D perhaps matches TRBD1 (5 bases). The germline gives CDR1 SNHLY, CDR2 FYNNEI. The CDR3 has 13 residues. V was cut by 6 bases and J by 1 base, with 9 bases left in between. The CDR3 loop is CASSVDSQETQYF. CDR3 sequence (DNA): TGTGCCAGCAGCGTCGACAGCCAAGAGACCCAGTACTTC.

Ten or more counts support this clonotype. The rearrangement uses TRBV5-1 and TRBJ2-5; tentatively, D is TRBD2 (6 bases). Trimming removed 5 bases at V and 4 bases at J, with 12 bases between. The length of the CDR3 is 13 residues. From germline, CDR1 is SGHRS and CDR2 YFSETQ. The DNA for the CDR3 is TGCGCCAGCAGTTGGGAGGTAGGAGAGACCCAGTACTTC. It encodes CASSWEVGETQYF.

The chain has TRBV15 and TRBJ2-7, with D possibly being TRBD1 (6 bases). The V end was cut by 1 base, the J end by 1 base, with 11 bases between. The CDR3 spans 15 residues. Germline CDR1 and CDR2: LNHNV and YYDKDF (reference sequence). CDR3 DNA: TGTGCCACCAGCAGAGTCCGGCAGGGGTCCTACGAGCAGTACTTC. Translation: CATSRVRQGSYEQYF.

This clonotype was found many times. This chain connects TRBV3-1 to TRBJ2-7; D is unresolved. The germline V gene has CDR1 LGHDT and CDR2 YNNKEL (reference sequence). The CDR3 consists of 12 residues. The V and J ends lost 2 bases and 0 bases respectively, with 2 bases between them. The CDR3 reads CASSQHSYEQYF. The DNA of the CDR3 is TGTGCCAGCAGCCAACACTCCTACGAGCAGTACTTC.

The gene calls are TRBV12-3 or TRBV12-4 and TRBJ1-2; D remains unclear. This CDR3 is built from 13 residues. With 0 bases removed from V and 4 bases from J, the gap between germline ends came to 6 bases. The CDR3 spells CASSLAGFYGYTF. In DNA, the CDR3 is TGTGCCAGCAGTTTAGCGGGCTTCTATGGCTACACCTTC.

For this clonotype: This may be a read error, as it is one base from a much larger clone. The chain uses TRBV29-1 and TRBJ2-3; tentative D call: TRBD2 (5 bases). CDR1 is SQVTM, CDR2 ANQGSEA, per germline. The CDR3 has 12 residues. In DNA form, the CDR3 reads TGCAGCGTTGAACTAGCCACATATACGCAGTATTTT. It yields the protein CSVELATYTQYF.

This clonotype is labeled medium-sized (0.01 to 0.1%). Sequence at one end of the junction differs from germline and may be a read error. The rearrangement uses TRBV10-3 and TRBJ2-2, with D perhaps TRBD2 (6 bases). CDR1 and CDR2 from the germline V gene are ENHRY and SYGVKD. This CDR3 spans 13 amino acids. As DNA, the CDR3 is TGTGCCACCCGATTTCGAGAAGGCGGGAAGCTGTTTTTT. It yields the protein CATRFREGGKLFF.

This clonotype occurred many times. The chain has TRBV13 and TRBJ2-1, with TRBD2 as a possible D gene (5 bases). The V gene lost 3 bases and the J gene lost 1 base, with 7 bases spanning the gap. Germline assignment: CDR1 PRHDT and CDR2 FYEKMQ (reference sequence). The CDR3 runs to 14 residues. As DNA, the CDR3 is TGTGCCAGCAGCTTGGGGAGATCCTACAATGAGCAGTTCTTC. Its translation is CASSLGRSYNEQFF.

V is TRBV6-2 or TRBV6-3 and J is TRBJ1-5; D gene uncertain. This CDR3 contains 14 residues. The V end was cut by 0 bases, the J end by 3 bases, with 6 bases between. Germline CDR1 reads MNHEY; CDR2 reads SVGEGT. For the CDR3, the DNA is TGTGCCAGCAGTTACTCCGTGACCAATCAGCCCCAGCATTTT. Protein: CASSYSVTNQPQHF.

With regard to this clonotype: At one boundary the junction diverges from the germline segment, which might be a read error. The chain couples TRBV29-1 to TRBJ2-3, with 11 bases matching TRBD2. CDR3 length equals 15 residues. Germline-derived CDR1 and CDR2 are SQVTM and ANQGSEA. CDR3 protein: CSVRGLAGGKDKQYF. The CDR3 DNA is TGCAGCGTTCGAGGGCTAGCGGGAGGTAAAGATAAGCAGTATTTT.

Ten or more counts support this clonotype. The rearrangement joins TRBV20-1 to TRBJ2-3, with D unresolved. The CDR3 consists of 12 residues. Per the germline V gene, CDR1 is DFQATT and CDR2 is SNEGSKA (reference sequence). V shed 3 bases and J shed 2 bases, with 6 bases lying between them. The chain's CDR3 is CSARVPTDTQYF. DNA for the CDR3: TGCAGTGCTAGGGTACCCACAGATACGCAGTATTTT.

This clonotype has more than one count but fewer than ten. The CDR3 DNA is TGTGCCAGCAGTTTACCTCAGGTTTTTGGTATGAACACTGAAGCTTTCTTT. Amino acids: CASSLPQVFGMNTEAFF. This rearrangement joins TRBV28 to TRBJ1-1, with unresolved D. Germline-derived CDR1 and CDR2 are MDHEN and SYDVKM. CDR3 length: 17 amino acids. With 2 bases removed from V and 0 bases from J, the gap between germline ends came to 16 bases.

This clonotype was seen at least ten times. The chain carries TRBV12-3 or TRBV12-4 and TRBJ2-2; tentatively, D is TRBD2 (6 bases). CDR3 length equals 15 residues. V shed 7 bases and J shed 3 bases, with 15 bases lying between them. The CDR3 sequence: CASTPGGLHTGELFF. The CDR3 DNA reads as TGTGCCAGCACCCCTGGGGGACTCCACACCGGGGAGCTGTTTTTT.

This clonotype was counted at least ten times. The chain recombines TRBV29-1 with TRBJ2-2; TRBD1 aligns across 10 bases. The CDR3 has 14 amino acids. Losses at the gene ends were 6 bases for V and 6 bases for J; bases not matched to a gene: 7. Germline CDR1 reads SQVTM; CDR2 reads ANQGSEA. DNA for the CDR3: TGCAGCGTCGAGAGGGACAGGGGTTCCGGGGAGCTGTTTTTT. Its translation: CSVERDRGSGELFF.

The sample holds many counts of this clonotype. The chain recombines TRBV20-1 with TRBJ1-1; weak D call: TRBD1 (5 bases). Deletions cut 2 bases from V and 1 base from J, with 17 bases between. The CDR3 contains 16 residues. From germline, CDR1 is DFQATT and CDR2 SNEGSKA (reference sequence). The CDR3, as DNA: TGCAGTGCTAGATCGGGACGAGGGGCGCGGAACACTGAAGCTTTCTTT. Translating it yields CSARSGRGARNTEAFF.

This clonotype was detected many times. The rearrangement joins TRBV29-1 to TRBJ1-1; D uncertain. This CDR3 comprises 13 residues. Germline assignment: CDR1 SQVTM and CDR2 ANQGSEA. Trimming took off 0 bases at V and 10 bases at J, with 15 bases between the two ends. CDR3 DNA sequence: TGCAGCGTTGAAGATCCCCGAGGCCAGAGAGCTTTCTTT. It yields the protein CSVEDPRGQRAFF. Complete variable domain (other parts from reference TRBV29-1 and TRBJ1-1): SAVISQKPSRDICQRGTSLTIQCQVDSQVTMMFWYRQQPGQSLTLIATANQGSEATYESGFVIDKFPISRPNLTFSTLTVSNMSPEDSSIYLCSVEDPRGQRAFFGQGTRLTVV.

This clonotype was seen at least ten times. The V and J genes are TRBV5-8 and TRBJ2-1; TRBD2 aligns across 11 bases. The V gene end was trimmed by 1 base and the J gene end by 4 bases; junction bases not matched to a gene: 10. Germline lookup yields CDR1 SGHTS and CDR2 YDEGEE. CDR3 length equals 18 residues. The CDR3 nucleotides are TGTGCCAGCAGCTTGCATGGATTAGCGGGAGGGCCTTACAATGAGCAGTTCTTC. Its protein is CASSLHGLAGGPYNEQFF.